The 10 T cell receptor beta chains below were found in one sample sequenced in a study of blood T cell repertoires in COVID-19. The protocol was immunoSEQ multiplex PCR, while the TCRdb copy is restricted to in-frame clones and leaves out a portion. The table includes approximately 150,000 clones, around 86% detected once. The sample was peripheral blood. Every receptor here comes from a man aged 50-59 years who had recovered from COVID-19.

This clone is a singleton in its sample. The chain combines TRBV19 with TRBJ2-1; D may be TRBD2 (5 bases). The CDR3 runs to 15 residues. The germline V gene encodes CDR1 LNHDA and CDR2 SQIVND (reference sequence). V lost 3 bases and J 0 bases, leaving 9 bases between the germline ends. CDR3 loop: CASSITGSSYNEQFF. The CDR3 bases are TGTGCCAGTAGTATCACGGGGAGCTCCTACAATGAGCAGTTCTTC.

This clone was picked up one time. CDR3 residues: CASSVHGEAGGTTDTQYF. CDR3 sequence (DNA): TGTGCCAGCAGCGTACATGGGGAAGCGGGGGGGACGACAGATACGCAGTATTTT. V usage is TRBV9 and J usage is TRBJ2-3, with 10 bases identical to TRBD2. Looked up from germline, CDR1 is SGDLS and CDR2 is YYNGEE. The CDR3 covers 18 residues. Trimming cost V 1 base and J 3 bases; bases outside gene matches: 11.

The V call is TRBV9, the J call TRBJ1-3, with TRBD1 matching 8 bases. CDR3 size: 17 residues. V trimming: 4 bases; J trimming: 0 bases; junction bases outside the gene matches: 9. CDR1 is SGDLS, CDR2 YYNGEE, per germline. CDR3 sequence: CASSLYGQGGSGNTIYF. As DNA, the CDR3 is TGTGCCAGCAGCCTATATGGACAGGGCGGCTCTGGAAACACCATATATTTT. Based on the CDR3 plus reference TRBV9 and TRBJ1-3, the full variable domain is DSGVTQTPKHLITATGQRVTLRCSPRSGDLSVYWYQQSLDQGLQFLIQYYNGEERAKGNILERFSAQQFPDLHSELNLSSLELGDSALYFCASSLYGQGGSGNTIYFGEGSWLTVV.

This clone has a single count. The chain combines TRBV7-2 with TRBJ2-3, with 13 bases that match TRBD2. CDR1 is SGHTA, CDR2 FQGNSA, per germline. CDR3 length: 17 residues. V lost 0 bases, J lost 4 bases, and 4 bases stayed unmatched. The DNA for the CDR3 is TGTGCCAGCAGCTTAGCGGGACTAGCGGGGAGGGCAGATACGCAGTATTTT. Its translation: CASSLAGLAGRADTQYF.

The table lists this clone with a few counts. The CDR3 bases are TGTGCCAGCAGTGAATCAGGGGGGTCGGGTGAAAAACTGTTTTTT. Translated, it gives CASSESGGSGEKLFF. The chain carries TRBV6-1 and TRBJ1-4, with TRBD1 matching 7 bases. The CDR3 is 15 residues long. Germline-derived CDR1 and CDR2 are MNHNS and SASEGT. With 2 bases clipped from V and 7 bases from J, the junction kept 7 bases outside the gene matches.

The chain carries TRBV6-2 or TRBV6-3 and TRBJ1-2; D is possibly TRBD1 (6 bases). V was clipped by 2 bases and J by 4 bases, with 14 bases between them. CDR1 is MNHEY, CDR2 SVGEGT, per germline. CDR3 length: 15 amino acids. CDR3 DNA sequence: TGTGCCAGCAGTTACACCCGGACAGAAATCTATGGCTACACCTTC. Protein: CASSYTRTEIYGYTF.

The chain is built from TRBV4-3 and TRBJ1-1, with a possible D match to TRBD1 (5 bases). V was clipped by 1 base and J by 3 bases, with 6 bases between them. CDR1 is LGHNA, CDR2 YSLEER, per germline. This CDR3 has 13 amino acids. The CDR3 DNA reads as TGCGCCAGCAGCCAAGGACAGTACACTGAAGCTTTCTTT. Encoded protein: CASSQGQYTEAFF.

V and J are TRBV6-6 and TRBJ2-5; maybe TRBD2 (6 bases). CDR1 and CDR2 from the germline V gene are MNHNY and SVGAGI (reference sequence). V lost 4 bases to trimming and J lost 1 base, with 10 bases between them. CDR3 length: 14 residues. The CDR3 DNA is TGTGCCAGCAGTTCTTTAGCGGCCCAAGAGACCCAGTACTTC. It codes for CASSSLAAQETQYF.

V usage is TRBV21-1 and J usage is TRBJ2-3; the table assigns TRBD1, which was not confirmed against the DNA. TRBV21-1 is reported as a pseudogene. This CDR3 region has 14 residues. The CDR3 DNA is TGTGCCAGCAGCAGGGGGACAGGGGCAGATACGCAGTATTTT. It codes for CASSRGTGADTQYF.

The chain recombines TRBV5-1 with TRBJ2-7; TRBD1 aligns across 8 bases. CDR1 and CDR2 from the germline V gene are SGHRS and YFSETQ. The CDR3 sequence is 15 residues long. Trimming removed 0 bases from V and 4 bases from J; junction bases left unmatched: 6. The chain's CDR3 is CASSLGGRGPYEQYF. In nucleotides, the CDR3 is TGCGCCAGCAGCTTGGGCGGCAGGGGGCCTTACGAGCAGTACTTC.